The 22 T cell receptor beta chains in this list originate from one sample, sequenced in a study of low-dose radiotherapy and immunotherapy resistance in tumors. Priming of first-strand cDNA relied on TRAV- and TRBV-specific primers (covering alpha and beta chains). TCR amplification used 20 PCR cycles, a constant-region primer and a V-primer adapter. TCRdb analysed the reads with MiXCR anew, one entry per CDR3 protein. The sample carries roughly 11,000 distinct CDR3 sequences, 55% to 65% recorded once. The receptors derive from a human donor with advanced metastatic prostate, ovarian, gallbladder or colorectal cancer (not recorded which). This table probably holds off-target reads from a library built for another chain.

The V and J genes are TRBV28 and TRBJ1-6, with D unresolved. V shed 4 bases and J shed 2 bases, with 12 bases lying between them. The germline CDR1 and CDR2 sequences are MDHEN and SYDVKM. The CDR3 spans 16 residues. The CDR3 DNA is TGTGCCAGCAGTTCTGAGGTTAACCCCTATAATTCACCCCTCCACTTT. Translated: CASSSEVNPYNSPLHF. The complete variable domain, with remaining parts taken from reference TRBV28 and TRBJ1-6, reads DVKVTQSSRYLVKRTGEKVFLECVQDMDHENMFWYRQDPGLGLRLIYFSYDVKMKEKGDIPEGYSVSREKKERFSLILESASTNQTSMYLCASSSEVNPYNSPLHFGNGTRLTVT.

Here the CDR3 DNA reads TGTGCCATCAGTGAGCGCGGGAGGGCCACCGGGGAGCTGTTTTTT. Protein: CAISERGRATGELFF. This chain uses TRBV10-3 with TRBJ2-2; 9 bases line up with TRBD2. Germline V lookup: CDR1 ENHRY, CDR2 SYGVKD. This CDR3 contains 15 residues. V lost 2 bases to trimming and J lost 4 bases; unmatched junction nucleotides: 2.

The CDR3 protein is CSALPGSSYNEQFF. The CDR3 DNA reads TGCAGTGCCCTCCCAGGGAGCTCCTACAATGAGCAGTTCTTC. This chain links TRBV20-1 with TRBJ2-1; the D gene could be TRBD1 or TRBD2 (5 bases each). The CDR3 loop spans 14 amino acids. Germline CDR1 reads DFQATT; CDR2 reads SNEGSKA (reference sequence). Deletions cut 6 bases from V and 0 bases from J, with 12 bases between.

This clonotype was observed a handful of times. The rearrangement uses TRBV6-2 or TRBV6-3 and TRBJ2-4; D might be TRBD2 (6 bases). V lost 5 bases and J 1 base, leaving 21 bases between the germline ends. This CDR3 spans 18 amino acids. Germline V gene sequence: CDR1 MNHEY, CDR2 SVGEGT. The CDR3 DNA follows: TGTGCCAGCAGTCCTTCCTGGAGGGTGATAGGGGCCAAAAACATTCAGTACTTC. Encoded protein: CASSPSWRVIGAKNIQYF.

This chain uses TRBV7-2 with TRBJ2-7; 8 bases fit TRBD1. The junction had 6 bases not matched to a gene; V was cut back by 5 bases and J by 3 bases. The germline V gene encodes CDR1 SGHTA and CDR2 FQGNSA. CDR3 length: 14 residues. The CDR3 reads CASSLRTGNYEQYF. DNA for the CDR3: TGTGCCAGCAGCCTCCGGACAGGGAACTACGAGCAGTACTTC. The variable domain in full, with the rest retrieved from reference TRBV7-2 and TRBJ2-7, is GAGVSQSPSNKVTEKGKDVELRCDPISGHTALYWYRQSLGQGLEFLIYFQGNSAPDKSGLPSDRFSAERTGGSVSTLTIQRTQQEDSAVYLCASSLRTGNYEQYFGPGTRLTVT.

The chain recombines TRBV6-2 or TRBV6-3 with TRBJ2-2, with 11 nucleotides matching TRBD2. CDR3 length: 16 amino acids. With V trimmed by 7 bases and J by 1 base, 5 bases remained unmatched. Germline CDR1 reads MNHEY; CDR2 reads SVGEGT. The CDR3 DNA reads as TGTGCCAGCACCCCCGGGACTAGCGGGAACACCGGGGAGCTGTTTTTT. Its translation is CASTPGTSGNTGELFF.

The V and J genes are TRBV3-1 and TRBJ2-3, with 8 bases lining up with TRBD2. This CDR3 comprises 16 residues. With V trimmed by 0 bases and J by 5 bases, 7 bases remained unmatched. In germline, CDR1 is LGHDT, CDR2 YNNKEL (reference sequence). The CDR3: CASSQERRGVRDTQYF. The CDR3 DNA sequence: TGTGCCAGCAGCCAAGAACGGCGGGGGGTACGAGATACGCAGTATTTT.

J is TRBJ1-1 and V is TRBV7-8; possible D gene TRBD1, 5 bases. The CDR3 length is 17 residues. Germline CDR1 is SGHVS and CDR2 is FQNEAQ. With 0 bases removed from V and 5 bases from J, the gap between germline ends came to 19 bases. The CDR3 loop is CASSLALLWGFKTEAFF. CDR3 nucleotides: TGTGCCAGCAGCTTAGCATTACTATGGGGGTTCAAAACTGAAGCTTTCTTT.

This clonotype turned up a few times. This chain uses TRBV7-2 with TRBJ1-2; tentative D call: TRBD1 (6 bases). The CDR3 runs 15 residues. The V gene lost 3 bases and the J gene lost 0 bases, with 11 bases spanning the gap. The germline V gene has CDR1 SGHTA and CDR2 FQGNSA. CDR3: CASSFRGLPNYGYTF. The CDR3 DNA is TGTGCCAGCAGCTTCAGGGGACTTCCTAACTATGGCTACACCTTC.

The V call is TRBV6-1, the J call TRBJ1-5; perhaps TRBD1 as D (5 bases). V was clipped by 6 bases and J by 3 bases, with 12 bases between them. The V gene's germline CDR1 is MNHNS and CDR2 SASEGT. The CDR3 extends over 14 amino acids. The DNA for the CDR3 is TGTGCCAGCAGCTTCGACAGAAACAATCAGCCCCAGCATTTT. Its translation: CASSFDRNNQPQHF.

This chain uses TRBV24-1 with TRBJ2-5, with TRBD1 matching over 7 bases. Germline V gene data show CDR1 as KGHDR and CDR2 as SFDVKD. The CDR3 spans 13 residues. V was pared by 9 bases and J by 7 bases, with 10 bases of the junction left unmatched. Here the CDR3 reads CATAAVSGGTQYF. The CDR3 DNA sequence: TGTGCCACCGCCGCGGTCTCAGGGGGGACCCAGTACTTC.

The J gene is TRBJ1-2, the V gene TRBV7-2; D gene unclear. Trimming removed 2 bases from V and 3 bases from J, with 10 bases in between. The CDR3 spans 14 residues. Germline-derived CDR1 and CDR2 are SGHTA and FQGNSA. The CDR3 DNA follows: TGTGCCAGCAGCTTATCGCCCAGAGACTATGGCTACACCTTC. Its translation: CASSLSPRDYGYTF.

This clonotype occurred a few times. The chain joins TRBV7-6 to TRBJ2-3; 10 bases map to TRBD2. Germline CDR1 SGHVS, CDR2 FNYEAQ. This CDR3 contains 17 residues. With 0 bases clipped from V and 4 bases from J, the junction kept 7 bases outside the gene matches. This CDR3 is CASSLAIGSGRPDTQYF. The CDR3 coding sequence is TGTGCCAGCAGCTTAGCGATAGGTAGCGGGAGGCCAGATACGCAGTATTTT.

The chain links TRBV5-4 to TRBJ2-1; 9 nucleotides line up with TRBD2. This CDR3 is 16 amino acids long. The germline gives CDR1 SGHNT, CDR2 YYREEE (reference sequence). J was trimmed by 3 bases and V by 4 bases; bases with no gene match: 8. The CDR3 loop is CASSMQAGGIYNEQFF. In DNA, the CDR3 is TGTGCCAGCAGCATGCAAGCGGGAGGTATCTACAATGAGCAGTTCTTC.

The chain links TRBV15 to TRBJ1-1, with D uncertain. Germline assignment: CDR1 LNHNV and CDR2 YYDKDF (reference sequence). Trimming pared 0 bases from V and 0 bases from J, leaving 5 bases between. The CDR3 has 14 amino acids. In DNA, the CDR3 is TGTGCCACCAGCAGAGATATCATGAACACTGAAGCTTTCTTT. Translated, it gives CATSRDIMNTEAFF. The full variable domain, in which reference TRBV15 and TRBJ1-1 provide the parts outside the CDR3, is DAMVIQNPRYQVTQFGKPVTLSCSQTLNHNVMYWYQQKSSQAPKLLFHYYDKDFNNEADTPDNFQSRRPNTSFCFLDIRSPGLGDTAMYLCATSRDIMNTEAFFGQGTRLTVV.

The sample holds a few counts of this clonotype. The chain links TRBV28 to TRBJ1-6, with 12 bases identical to TRBD1. The V gene's germline CDR1 is MDHEN and CDR2 SYDVKM. J gave up 6 bases and V 6 bases, and 3 bases lay outside the gene matches. The CDR3 is made up of 15 amino acids. CDR3 residues: CASRGTGGFNSPLHF. DNA for the CDR3: TGTGCCAGCAGGGGGACAGGGGGCTTTAATTCACCCCTCCACTTT.

The CDR3 DNA follows: TGTGCCAGCAGTGGCGGACTAACGGGAGCCCACGAGCAGTACTTC. This sequence encodes CASSGGLTGAHEQYF. The gene calls are TRBV12-3 or TRBV12-4 and TRBJ2-7, with a tentative D call TRBD2 (6 bases). Trimming stripped 5 bases from V and 5 bases from J, with 19 bases between. CDR3 size: 15 residues.

This chain joins TRBV6-1 and TRBJ1-5; 7 nucleotides line up with TRBD1. The CDR3 sequence is 14 residues long. V gave up 3 bases and J gave up 7 bases; unmatched junction bases: 6. The germline V gene encodes CDR1 MNHNS and CDR2 SASEGT. CDR3 sequence: CASSERQGGQPQHF. CDR3 nucleotide sequence: TGTGCCAGCAGTGAGAGACAGGGCGGGCAGCCCCAGCATTTT.

The chain uses TRBV12-3 or TRBV12-4 and TRBJ2-5; D gene unclear. V was shortened by 2 bases and J by 0 bases, with 4 bases between the two germline ends. The CDR3 is 13 amino acids. As DNA, the CDR3 is TGTGCCAGCAGTTTATGGGACCAAGAGACCCAGTACTTC. This gives the protein CASSLWDQETQYF.

This clonotype has a handful of counts. CDR3 DNA sequence: TGTGCCAGCAGCTTTAGGCGGGAGCCCTACGAGCAGTACTTC. It is translated as CASSFRREPYEQYF. J is TRBJ2-7 and V is TRBV5-4; 7 bases fit TRBD2. This CDR3 has 14 residues. J lost 2 bases, V lost 2 bases, and 4 bases had no gene match. Germline assignment: CDR1 SGHNT and CDR2 YYREEE (reference sequence).

V is TRBV28 and J is TRBJ1-1, with 11 bases that match TRBD1. The trim removed 4 bases at V and 3 bases at J, leaving 4 bases unmatched. The V gene's germline CDR1 is MDHEN and CDR2 SYDVKM. CDR3 size: 15 residues. CDR3 coding DNA: TGTGCCAGCAGTTACGGACAGGGGGCTGACACTGAAGCTTTCTTT. Its translation is CASSYGQGADTEAFF.

The table lists this clonotype with a few counts. V gene TRBV18 combines with J gene TRBJ1-1; D not resolved. The germline CDR1 and CDR2 sequences are KGHSH and LQKENI. Trimming pared 5 bases from V and 1 base from J, leaving 2 bases between. There are 11 residues in the CDR3. The CDR3 protein is CASSENTEAFF. DNA for the CDR3: TGTGCCAGCTCAGAGAACACTGAAGCTTTCTTT.